A single sample gave rise to the 3 T cell receptor beta chains below, sequenced in a study of shared T cell receptors in the human thymus. Some clones are missing from TCRdb's copy, which holds only in-frame ones; the method was immunoSEQ multiplex PCR. The sample comprises hundreds of thousands of clones, 80% to 90% of which are singletons, and approximately 0.01% rests with the top ten. The same data also went into a second study, on human thymus T cells.

The sequencing input was thymocytes. Receptor source: a girl less than two years old with a congenital heart defect.

This clone was detected only a few times. The chain combines TRBV28 with TRBJ1-5, with a tentative D call TRBD1 (5 bases). Germline V CDR1 and CDR2: MDHEN, SYDVKM. The CDR3 runs to 15 residues. Trimming removed 2 bases from V and 8 bases from J, with 16 bases in between. This CDR3 is CASSLGQGHHKPQHF. The CDR3 bases are TGTGCCAGCAGTTTAGGGCAGGGTCATCATAAGCCCCAGCATTTT.

The chain recombines TRBV2 with TRBJ2-2; 15 nucleotides agree with TRBD2. Germline V gives CDR1 SNHLY, CDR2 FYNNEI. The CDR3 runs to 22 residues. The trim removed 3 bases at V and 4 bases at J, leaving 18 bases unmatched. This CDR3 reads CASSDEQILSGLAGGRTGELFF. The DNA for the CDR3 is TGTGCCAGCAGTGATGAGCAAATCCTGTCGGGACTAGCGGGGGGTCGCACCGGGGAGCTGTTTTTT.

J is TRBJ1-1 and V is TRBV12-5, with D perhaps matching TRBD1 (5 bases). The CDR3 contains 17 residues. Looked up from germline, CDR1 is LGHNT and CDR2 is FRNRAP. Trimming cost V 0 bases and J 0 bases, with 14 bases left between them. The DNA of the CDR3 is TGTGCTAGTGGTTTGGTGCAAGGACAAGGTCTGAACACTGAAGCTTTCTTT. Amino acids: CASGLVQGQGLNTEAFF.